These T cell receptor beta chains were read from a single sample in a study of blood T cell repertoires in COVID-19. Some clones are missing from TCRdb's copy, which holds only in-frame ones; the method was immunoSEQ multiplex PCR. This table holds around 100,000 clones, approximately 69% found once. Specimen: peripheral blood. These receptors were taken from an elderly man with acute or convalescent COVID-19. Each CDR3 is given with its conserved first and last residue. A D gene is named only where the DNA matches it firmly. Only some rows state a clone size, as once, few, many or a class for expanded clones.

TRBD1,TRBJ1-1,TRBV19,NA,TGTGCCAGTCGAAAACAGGGGGCGAACACTGAAGCTTTCTTT,CASRKQGANTEAFF
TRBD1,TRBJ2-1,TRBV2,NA,TGTGCCAGCAGAGAACAGGGGTGGGAGTTCTTC,CASREQGWEFF
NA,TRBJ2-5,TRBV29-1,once,TGCAGCGTAAAATCGGAGACCCAGTACTTC,CSVKSETQYF
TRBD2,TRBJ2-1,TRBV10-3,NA,TGTGCCATCAGAGGGACTAGCGCGTACAATGAGCAGTTCTTC,CAIRGTSAYNEQFF
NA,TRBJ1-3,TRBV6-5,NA,TGTGCCAGCAGTCGGGAGAACACTGGAAACACCATATATTTT,CASSRENTGNTIYF
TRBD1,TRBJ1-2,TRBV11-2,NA,TGTGCCAGCAGCCACAGGGGTGGGGGCTACACCTTC,CASSHRGGGYTF
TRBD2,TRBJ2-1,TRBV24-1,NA,TGTGCCACCAGTGATTTTACTAGCGGGAGAGTTAATGAGCAGTTCTTC,CATSDFTSGRVNEQFF
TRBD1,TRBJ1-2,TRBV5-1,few,TGCGCCAGCAGCTCTCTTCCGGGACAGGGCGGCTATGGCTACACCTTC,CASSSLPGQGGYGYTF
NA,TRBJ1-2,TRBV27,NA,TGTGCCAGCAGTTTAGACCCCCCCCGAGGAGGCTACACCTTC,CASSLDPPRGGYTF
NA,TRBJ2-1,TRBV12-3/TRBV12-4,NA,TGTGCCAGCAGTTCGGGCGGGACTGAGCAGTTCTTC,CASSSGGTEQFF
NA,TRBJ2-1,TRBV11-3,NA,TGTGCCAGCAGCTCAGACGGGGGTGGTGAGCAGTTCTTC,CASSSDGGGEQFF
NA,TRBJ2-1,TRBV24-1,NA,TGTGCCACCAGTGGGTATAGCGTTAATGAGCAGTTCTTC,CATSGYSVNEQFF
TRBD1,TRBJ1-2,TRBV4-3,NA,TGCGCCAGCAGCCTATTGGGACAGGGCGCCGCGGGCTACACCTTC,CASSLLGQGAAGYTF
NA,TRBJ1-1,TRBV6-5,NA,TGTGCCAGCAGTTACAAATCAACAGGGTACAACACTGAAGCTTTCTTT,CASSYKSTGYNTEAFF
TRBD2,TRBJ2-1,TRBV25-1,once,TGTGCCAGCAGTGACGGGCGGGAGTGGAAAAATGAGCAGTTCTTC,CASSDGREWKNEQFF
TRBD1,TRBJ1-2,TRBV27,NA,TGTGCCAGCAGTTTGACAGGGTTCAATGGCTACACCTTC,CASSLTGFNGYTF
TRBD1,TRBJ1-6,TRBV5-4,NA,TGTGCCAGCAGCAGCCAGGGGGCCATTAATTCACCCCTCCACTTT,CASSSQGAINSPLHF
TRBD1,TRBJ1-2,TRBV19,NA,TGTGCCAGTAGTAGGACAGGAGACTATGGCTACACCTTC,CASSRTGDYGYTF
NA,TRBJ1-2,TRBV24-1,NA,TGTGCCACCAGTCAGGGAACTAACTATGGCTACACCTTC,CATSQGTNYGYTF
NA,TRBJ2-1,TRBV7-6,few,TGTGCCAGCAGCAAAGGGGGTCTCTCCTACAATGAGCAGTTCTTC,CASSKGGLSYNEQFF
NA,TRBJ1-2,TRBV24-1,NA,TGTGCCACCAGTGAACAGTCTTATGGCTACACCTTC,CATSEQSYGYTF
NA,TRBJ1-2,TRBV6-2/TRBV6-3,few,TGTGCCAGCAGTTTATATGCGAACTATGGCTACACCTTC,CASSLYANYGYTF
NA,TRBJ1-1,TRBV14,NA,TGTGCCAGCAGCCCCCAGATGAACACTGAAGCTTTCTTT,CASSPQMNTEAFF
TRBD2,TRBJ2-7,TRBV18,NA,TGTGCCAGCTCACCACCGGGAGGGACCTACGAGCAGTACTTC,CASSPPGGTYEQYF
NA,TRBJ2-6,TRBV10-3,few,TGTGCCATCAGTGAATCAGGGTATCCCTCGTCTTCTGGGGCCAACGTCCTGACTTTC,CAISESGYPSSSGANVLTF
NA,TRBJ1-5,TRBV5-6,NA,TGTGCCAGCAGCTCGACAGGTCAGCCCCAGCATTTT,CASSSTGQPQHF
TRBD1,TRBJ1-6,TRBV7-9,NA,TGTGCCAGCAGCTCCGACAGGGAAACCTATAATTCACCCCTCCACTTT,CASSSDRETYNSPLHF
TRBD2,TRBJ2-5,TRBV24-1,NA,TGTGCCACCAGTGAGGCTAGCGGGAGCAGGGAGACCCAGTACTTC,CATSEASGSRETQYF
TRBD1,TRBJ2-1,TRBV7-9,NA,TGTGCCAGCAGCCCACCGGACAGGGTATTCAGTGAGCAGTTCTTC,CASSPPDRVFSEQFF
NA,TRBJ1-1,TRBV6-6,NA,TGTGCCAGCAGTCGCCCCGGGACTACTGAAGCTTTCTTT,CASSRPGTTEAFF
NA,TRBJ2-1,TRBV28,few,TGTGCCAGCAGTCCGCCCGGCGTGGGGCTGAAAAATGAGCAGTTCTTC,CASSPPGVGLKNEQFF
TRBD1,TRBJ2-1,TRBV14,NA,TGTGCCAGCAGCCAAGAACGGGACAGGGTCATTTACAATGAGCAGTTCTTC,CASSQERDRVIYNEQFF
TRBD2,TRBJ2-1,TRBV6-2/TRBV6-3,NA,TGTGCCAGCAGCCCCGGGACTAGCGGGACTAATGAGCAGTTCTTC,CASSPGTSGTNEQFF
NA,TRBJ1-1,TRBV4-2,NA,TGTGCCAGCAGCCAAGAGCTAAGGAACACTGAAGCTTTCTTT,CASSQELRNTEAFF
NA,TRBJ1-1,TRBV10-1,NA,TGCGCCAGCCGGACAGATATGAACACTGAAGCTTTCTTT,CASRTDMNTEAFF
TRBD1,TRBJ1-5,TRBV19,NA,TGTGCCAGCAACGGGGCCGTACAGGGGCTACAGCCCCAGCATTTT,CASNGAVQGLQPQHF
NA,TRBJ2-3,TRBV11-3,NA,TGTGCCAGCAGCCCTCCAGGCAACACAGATACGCAGTATTTT,CASSPPGNTDTQYF
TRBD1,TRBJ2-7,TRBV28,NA,TGTGCCAGCAGTTCGGGACAGGGTTCGGACGAGCAGTACTTC,CASSSGQGSDEQYF
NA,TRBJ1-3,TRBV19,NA,TGTGCCAGTAGCGAGAACTTCTCTGGAAACACCATATATTTT,CASSENFSGNTIYF
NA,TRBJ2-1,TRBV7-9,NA,TGTGCCAGCAGCTTAGACGGGAGCCCCTCCAATGAGCAGTTCTTC,CASSLDGSPSNEQFF
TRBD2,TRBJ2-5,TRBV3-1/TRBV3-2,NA,TGTGCCAGCAGCCCAAGACCGGGACTAGCGGGAGGTGAGACCCAGTACTTC,CASSPRPGLAGGETQYF
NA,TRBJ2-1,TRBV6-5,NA,TGTGCCAGCAGGGGGGGCTCCTACAATGAGCAGTTCTTC,CASRGGSYNEQFF
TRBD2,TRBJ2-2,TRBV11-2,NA,TGTGCCAGCAGCTTAGGCCCTAGCGGGGGCAACACCGGGGAGCTGTTTTTT,CASSLGPSGGNTGELFF
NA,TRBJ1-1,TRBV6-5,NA,TGTGCCAGCAGTTACAGCGGAGGTATGAACACTGAAGCTTTCTTT,CASSYSGGMNTEAFF
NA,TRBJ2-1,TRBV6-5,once,TGTGCCAGCAGTTACGGACAGATCCCACCACTGTTCTTC,CASSYGQIPPLFF
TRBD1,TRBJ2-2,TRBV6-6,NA,TGTGCCAGCAGTTATGGAGACAGGGACACCGGGGAGCTGTTTTTT,CASSYGDRDTGELFF
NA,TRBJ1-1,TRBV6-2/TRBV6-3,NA,TGTGCCAGCAGTGGTATATGGAGCACTGAAGCTTTCTTT,CASSGIWSTEAFF
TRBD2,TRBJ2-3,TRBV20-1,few,TGCAGTGCTAGTCTGCTAGCGGGAGGGCCATTAGATACGCAGTATTTT,CSASLLAGGPLDTQYF
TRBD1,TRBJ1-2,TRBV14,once,TGTGCCAGCAGAAGACAGGGGGAAGGTGGCTACACCTTC,CASRRQGEGGYTF
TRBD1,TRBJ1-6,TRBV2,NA,TGTGCCAGCAGTTTGACAGGGAGCGGGAATTCACCCCTCCACTTT,CASSLTGSGNSPLHF
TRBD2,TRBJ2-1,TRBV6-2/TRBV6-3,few,TGTGCCAGCAGTTACGGGACTAGGGACTACAATGAGCAGTTCTTC,CASSYGTRDYNEQFF
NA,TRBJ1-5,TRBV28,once,TGTGCCAGCAGCCGGAGGGGAATGGTTAGCAATCAGCCCCAGCATTTT,CASSRRGMVSNQPQHF
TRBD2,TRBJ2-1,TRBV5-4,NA,TGTGCCAGCAGCTACGGACTAGAAAGTAATGAGCAGTTCTTC,CASSYGLESNEQFF
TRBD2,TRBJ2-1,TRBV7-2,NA,TGTGCCAGCAGCCCCGGACTAGCGGGATCTCAAGTCAAGTTCTTC,CASSPGLAGSQVKFF